These T cell receptor beta chains were read from a single sample in a study of blood T cell repertoires in COVID-19. The repertoire was sequenced with immunoSEQ multiplex PCR; TCRdb's copy has only in-frame clones and lacks some. The table has about 100,000 clones, around 88% seen once. The specimen was peripheral blood. The receptors derive from a man in his forties or fifties with active or convalescent COVID-19. CDR3s include the opening cysteine and the closing phenylalanine or tryptophan. The order of the fields is clone size, V gene, D gene, J gene, CDR3 protein, CDR3 DNA. A D gene is named only where the DNA matches it firmly. Expanded clones get a size class; other rows say once, few or many, or leave the size out.

clone size: -; V gene: TRBV5-6; D gene: -; J gene: TRBJ2-5; CDR3 protein: CASSLSEREGETQYF; CDR3 DNA: TGTGCCAGCAGCTTAAGCGAGAGGGAAGGGGAGACCCAGTACTTC
clone size: -; V gene: TRBV19; D gene: -; J gene: TRBJ2-2; CDR3 protein: CASRRGAGSTGELFF; CDR3 DNA: TGTGCCAGTAGAAGGGGCGCGGGGAGCACCGGGGAGCTGTTTTTT
clone size: few; V gene: TRBV30; D gene: -; J gene: TRBJ2-1; CDR3 protein: CAWSVTLGGAHEQFF; CDR3 DNA: TGTGCCTGGAGTGTAACTCTAGGGGGGGCCCATGAGCAGTTCTTC
clone size: -; V gene: TRBV5-4; D gene: -; J gene: TRBJ2-5; CDR3 protein: CASSLAGYRETQYF; CDR3 DNA: TGTGCCAGCAGCTTGGCAGGGTACAGGGAGACCCAGTACTTC
clone size: -; V gene: TRBV3-1/TRBV3-2; D gene: TRBD1; J gene: TRBJ1-1; CDR3 protein: CASSQEAGGVLDTEAFF; CDR3 DNA: TGTGCCAGCAGCCAAGAGGCAGGGGGCGTTTTAGACACTGAAGCTTTCTTT
clone size: few; V gene: TRBV10-1; D gene: TRBD2; J gene: TRBJ2-2; CDR3 protein: CASSDGGYTGELFF; CDR3 DNA: TGCGCCAGCAGTGACGGGGGGTACACCGGGGAGCTGTTTTTT
clone size: few; V gene: TRBV7-2; D gene: -; J gene: TRBJ2-7; CDR3 protein: CASSPQRAVPLEQYF; CDR3 DNA: TGTGCCAGCAGCCCCCAGCGGGCGGTTCCCCTCGAGCAGTACTTC
clone size: -; V gene: TRBV10-3; D gene: TRBD2; J gene: TRBJ2-7; CDR3 protein: CAISDGDGRTYEQYF; CDR3 DNA: TGTGCCATCAGTGATGGGGACGGGAGGACGTACGAGCAGTACTTC
clone size: -; V gene: TRBV30; D gene: -; J gene: TRBJ1-1; CDR3 protein: CAWGGEVMNTEAFF; CDR3 DNA: TGTGCCTGGGGGGGAGAGGTAATGAACACTGAAGCTTTCTTT
clone size: -; V gene: TRBV10-2; D gene: TRBD2; J gene: TRBJ2-7; CDR3 protein: CASRLAGVDEQYF; CDR3 DNA: TGCGCCAGCAGGCTAGCGGGAGTGGACGAGCAGTACTTC
clone size: -; V gene: TRBV15; D gene: TRBD2; J gene: TRBJ2-3; CDR3 protein: CATSRVIPGGAGVGTDTQYF; CDR3 DNA: TGTGCCACCAGCAGAGTGATCCCCGGTGGGGCGGGAGTGGGCACAGATACGCAGTATTTT
clone size: -; V gene: TRBV28; D gene: -; J gene: TRBJ2-5; CDR3 protein: CASSFYEGVGTQYF; CDR3 DNA: TGTGCCAGCAGTTTTTATGAGGGCGTCGGGACCCAGTACTTC
clone size: -; V gene: TRBV19; D gene: TRBD1; J gene: TRBJ1-4; CDR3 protein: CASTGGDSHEKLFF; CDR3 DNA: TGTGCCAGTACCGGGGGGGACAGCCATGAAAAACTGTTTTTT
clone size: -; V gene: TRBV28; D gene: TRBD2; J gene: TRBJ2-1; CDR3 protein: CASSRLAVVDEQFF; CDR3 DNA: TGTGCCAGCAGCCGACTAGCGGTAGTCGATGAGCAGTTCTTC
clone size: -; V gene: TRBV7-2; D gene: TRBD1; J gene: TRBJ1-4; CDR3 protein: CASSQDRGREKLFF; CDR3 DNA: TGTGCCAGCAGCCAGGACAGGGGGCGGGAAAAACTGTTTTTT
clone size: -; V gene: TRBV7-8; D gene: -; J gene: TRBJ2-7; CDR3 protein: CASSNGQLYEQYF; CDR3 DNA: TGTGCCAGCAGCAATGGACAGCTCTACGAGCAGTACTTC
clone size: -; V gene: TRBV5-1; D gene: -; J gene: TRBJ2-7; CDR3 protein: CASSLPSLHEQYF; CDR3 DNA: TGCGCCAGCAGCTTGCCTAGTCTCCACGAGCAGTACTTC
clone size: -; V gene: TRBV4-1; D gene: TRBD2; J gene: TRBJ2-7; CDR3 protein: CASSQARGSSPYEQYF; CDR3 DNA: TGCGCCAGCAGCCAAGCTCGCGGGAGCTCCCCCTACGAGCAGTACTTC
clone size: -; V gene: TRBV18; D gene: TRBD1; J gene: TRBJ2-1; CDR3 protein: CASSPGTDNNEQFF; CDR3 DNA: TGTGCCAGCTCACCCGGGACAGACAACAATGAGCAGTTCTTC
clone size: -; V gene: TRBV2; D gene: TRBD2; J gene: TRBJ2-5; CDR3 protein: CASTSGGREGETQYF; CDR3 DNA: TGTGCCAGCACTAGCGGCGGGAGGGAGGGCGAGACCCAGTACTTC
clone size: -; V gene: TRBV7-2; D gene: -; J gene: TRBJ1-6; CDR3 protein: CASSPVQGPASPLHF; CDR3 DNA: TGTGCCAGCAGCCCGGTGCAGGGGCCCGCTTCACCCCTCCACTTT
clone size: -; V gene: TRBV10-3; D gene: -; J gene: TRBJ2-2; CDR3 protein: CAISEPLGATYPGELFF; CDR3 DNA: TGTGCCATCAGTGAGCCCCTAGGGGCCACCTACCCCGGGGAGCTGTTTTTT
clone size: -; V gene: TRBV6-5; D gene: -; J gene: TRBJ2-1; CDR3 protein: CASSYNRQLEQFF; CDR3 DNA: TGTGCCAGCAGTTACAATCGACAGCTTGAGCAGTTCTTC
clone size: once; V gene: TRBV29-1; D gene: -; J gene: TRBJ2-7; CDR3 protein: CSVVEGRSYEQYF; CDR3 DNA: TGCAGCGTTGTGGAGGGGAGGTCCTACGAGCAGTACTTC
clone size: -; V gene: TRBV7-8; D gene: TRBD2; J gene: TRBJ2-7; CDR3 protein: CASSLARRASGRPEQYF; CDR3 DNA: TGTGCCAGCAGCTTAGCGCGGCGGGCTAGCGGGAGGCCCGAGCAGTACTTC
clone size: -; V gene: TRBV30; D gene: -; J gene: TRBJ2-2; CDR3 protein: CAWQSLNTGELFF; CDR3 DNA: TGTGCCTGGCAGTCCCTTAACACCGGGGAGCTGTTTTTT
clone size: -; V gene: TRBV30; D gene: -; J gene: TRBJ1-1; CDR3 protein: CAWNYGTNMNTEAFF; CDR3 DNA: TGTGCCTGGAATTACGGGACAAATATGAACACTGAAGCTTTCTTT
clone size: -; V gene: TRBV13; D gene: -; J gene: TRBJ2-1; CDR3 protein: CASSLRSLRSEQFF; CDR3 DNA: TGTGCCAGCAGCTTACGCTCGCTGCGGAGCGAGCAGTTCTTC
clone size: -; V gene: TRBV6-2/TRBV6-3; D gene: -; J gene: TRBJ1-5; CDR3 protein: CASSYSSVGVQPQHF; CDR3 DNA: TGTGCCAGCAGTTACTCAAGTGTAGGGGTCCAGCCCCAGCATTTT
clone size: few; V gene: TRBV18; D gene: TRBD1; J gene: TRBJ2-7; CDR3 protein: CASSPTGGFYEQYF; CDR3 DNA: TGTGCCAGCTCACCGACAGGGGGCTTTTACGAGCAGTACTTC
clone size: -; V gene: TRBV9; D gene: -; J gene: TRBJ2-5; CDR3 protein: CASSARDIPAETQYF; CDR3 DNA: TGTGCCAGCAGCGCCCGGGACATCCCGGCGGAGACCCAGTACTTC
clone size: -; V gene: TRBV4-3; D gene: TRBD2; J gene: TRBJ2-3; CDR3 protein: CASSQDGPSGNPDTQYF; CDR3 DNA: TGCGCCAGCAGCCAAGACGGTCCTAGCGGGAACCCAGATACGCAGTATTTT
clone size: -; V gene: TRBV28; D gene: -; J gene: TRBJ1-2; CDR3 protein: CASSVTGPSGGYTF; CDR3 DNA: TGTGCCAGCAGTGTGACAGGCCCCAGTGGTGGCTACACCTTC
clone size: -; V gene: TRBV30; D gene: TRBD2; J gene: TRBJ2-1; CDR3 protein: CAWRRLATYNEQFF; CDR3 DNA: TGTGCCTGGAGACGACTAGCGACCTACAATGAGCAGTTCTTC
clone size: -; V gene: TRBV6-5; D gene: -; J gene: TRBJ2-7; CDR3 protein: CASSYSTRAGSEQYF; CDR3 DNA: TGTGCCAGCAGTTACTCGACCCGGGCTGGGAGCGAGCAGTACTTC
clone size: -; V gene: TRBV30; D gene: TRBD1; J gene: TRBJ1-6; CDR3 protein: CAWTRGLNSPLHF; CDR3 DNA: TGTGCCTGGACCAGGGGGCTAAATTCACCCCTCCACTTT
clone size: -; V gene: TRBV5-1; D gene: -; J gene: TRBJ2-1; CDR3 protein: CASSFSVGVSSYNEQFF; CDR3 DNA: TGCGCCAGCAGCTTCTCTGTAGGAGTGAGCTCCTACAATGAGCAGTTCTTC
clone size: -; V gene: TRBV28; D gene: -; J gene: TRBJ1-2; CDR3 protein: CASSPRGTYGYTF; CDR3 DNA: TGTGCCAGCAGTCCCCGGGGGACCTATGGCTACACCTTC
clone size: -; V gene: TRBV6-2/TRBV6-3; D gene: TRBD2; J gene: TRBJ2-7; CDR3 protein: CASSLSGTGYEQYF; CDR3 DNA: TGTGCCAGCAGCCTTAGCGGGACGGGCTACGAGCAGTACTTC
clone size: -; V gene: TRBV10-3; D gene: -; J gene: TRBJ2-1; CDR3 protein: CATGTLDDNEQFF; CDR3 DNA: TGTGCCACCGGGACATTAGACGACAATGAGCAGTTCTTC
clone size: -; V gene: TRBV5-5; D gene: -; J gene: TRBJ2-7; CDR3 protein: CASSLPDSPVYEQYF; CDR3 DNA: TGTGCCAGCAGCTTACCCGACAGCCCCGTCTACGAGCAGTACTTC
clone size: once; V gene: TRBV18; D gene: TRBD2; J gene: TRBJ2-1; CDR3 protein: CASSPLAWGGEQFF; CDR3 DNA: TGTGCCAGCTCACCTCTTGCGTGGGGGGGTGAGCAGTTCTTC
clone size: -; V gene: TRBV27; D gene: -; J gene: TRBJ2-7; CDR3 protein: CASSLTVLRSYEQYF; CDR3 DNA: TGTGCCAGCAGTCTTACCGTACTACGCTCCTACGAGCAGTACTTC
clone size: few; V gene: TRBV18; D gene: -; J gene: TRBJ1-3; CDR3 protein: CASSADSSGNTIYF; CDR3 DNA: TGTGCCAGCTCAGCCGACAGCTCTGGAAACACCATATATTTT
clone size: -; V gene: TRBV27; D gene: -; J gene: TRBJ1-3; CDR3 protein: CASSLSGDSGNTIYF; CDR3 DNA: TGTGCCAGCAGTTTATCTGGAGACTCTGGAAACACCATATATTTT
clone size: -; V gene: TRBV7-8; D gene: TRBD1; J gene: TRBJ1-6; CDR3 protein: CASSYGQGPSPLHF; CDR3 DNA: TGTGCCAGCAGCTACGGACAGGGACCTTCACCCCTCCACTTT
clone size: -; V gene: TRBV7-8; D gene: TRBD2; J gene: TRBJ2-7; CDR3 protein: CASSPIPGVAGGQEQYF; CDR3 DNA: TGTGCCAGCAGCCCAATACCCGGCGTAGCGGGAGGACAGGAGCAGTACTTC
clone size: -; V gene: TRBV10-2; D gene: -; J gene: TRBJ1-1; CDR3 protein: CASRWTENTEAFF; CDR3 DNA: TGCGCCAGCAGATGGACAGAGAACACTGAAGCTTTCTTT
clone size: -; V gene: TRBV4-1; D gene: -; J gene: TRBJ1-1; CDR3 protein: CASSQDRVHNTEAFF; CDR3 DNA: TGCGCCAGCAGCCAAGATCGGGTCCACAACACTGAAGCTTTCTTT
clone size: -; V gene: TRBV5-5; D gene: TRBD2; J gene: TRBJ2-1; CDR3 protein: CASSLRAAGVSYEQFF; CDR3 DNA: TGTGCCAGCAGCTTGCGGGCGGCGGGAGTTTCCTATGAGCAGTTCTTC
clone size: -; V gene: TRBV4-1; D gene: TRBD1; J gene: TRBJ1-3; CDR3 protein: CASSLGQGALGNTIYF; CDR3 DNA: TGCGCCAGCAGCCTGGGACAGGGGGCGCTTGGAAACACCATATATTTT
clone size: -; V gene: TRBV6-2/TRBV6-3; D gene: TRBD1; J gene: TRBJ1-1; CDR3 protein: CASSYPQGVDTEAFF; CDR3 DNA: TGTGCCAGCAGTTACCCCCAGGGGGTAGACACTGAAGCTTTCTTT
clone size: -; V gene: TRBV7-2; D gene: -; J gene: TRBJ2-3; CDR3 protein: CASSLDRALTDTQYF; CDR3 DNA: TGTGCCAGCAGCTTAGACAGGGCACTCACAGATACGCAGTATTTT